The rows below give T cell receptor beta chains drawn from one sample of a study of Ad26.COV2.S vaccination and SARS-CoV-2 variants. Some clones are missing from TCRdb's copy, which holds only in-frame ones; the method was immunoSEQ multiplex PCR. The profile shows roughly 300,000 clones, roughly 90% of them singletons. The specimen was peripheral blood, collected in a trial of Ad26.COV2.S vaccine versus placebo. These receptors all stem from a person aged 18-60 years who received the Ad26.COV2.S COVID-19 vaccine or a placebo. The CDR3 runs from the conserved cysteine through the conserved F or W. D genes are given only for firm matches. Expanded clones get a size class; other rows say once, few or many, or leave the size out.

clone_size j_call d_call v_call cdr3_aa cdr3_nt
NA TRBJ1-2 TRBD1 TRBV30 CAWSSRDRGYRTF TGTGCCTGGAGCTCCCGGGACAGGGGTTATCGCACCTTC
NA TRBJ2-2 NA TRBV5-1 CASSRGVGGELFF TGCGCCAGCAGTCGGGGAGTCGGCGGGGAGCTGTTTTTT
NA TRBJ2-3 NA TRBV5-6 CASSLATDTQYF TGTGCCAGCAGCTTGGCCACAGATACGCAGTATTTT
NA TRBJ2-3 NA TRBV7-2 CASSFIGGADTQYF TGTGCCAGCAGCTTCATCGGCGGGGCAGATACGCAGTATTTT
NA TRBJ1-6 NA TRBV11-2 CASSLLGGGNSPLHF TGTGCCAGCAGCTTGCTCGGGGGCGGCAATTCACCCCTCCACTTT
NA TRBJ1-1 NA TRBV7-9 CASTKTGGESEAFF TGTGCCAGCACCAAAACCGGGGGGGAATCTGAAGCTTTCTTT
NA TRBJ2-5 TRBD1 TRBV18 CASKGQGALQETQYF TGTGCCAGCAAGGGACAGGGGGCCCTCCAAGAGACCCAGTACTTC
NA TRBJ2-2 NA TRBV2 CASRGLTNTGELFF TGTGCCAGCAGGGGACTTACGAACACCGGGGAGCTGTTTTTT
NA TRBJ1-6 TRBD1 TRBV5-1 CASSPDRFSYNSPLHF TGCGCCAGCAGCCCGGACAGGTTCTCCTATAATTCACCCCTCCACTTT
NA TRBJ2-7 NA TRBV27 CASSLLPDSSYEQYF TGTGCCAGCAGTTTATTACCCGACAGCTCCTACGAGCAGTACTTC
NA TRBJ1-2 NA TRBV7-2 CASSLKAANYGYTF TGTGCCAGCAGCTTAAAGGCAGCTAACTATGGCTACACCTTC
NA TRBJ1-2 NA TRBV28 CASSMLGGNNYGYTF TGTGCCAGCAGCATGTTGGGGGGGAATAACTATGGCTACACCTTC
NA TRBJ2-1 NA TRBV7-9 CASSPLKGNEQFF TGTGCCAGCAGCCCCTTAAAGGGCAATGAGCAGTTCTTC
NA TRBJ2-2 NA TRBV7-9 CASSLDIAVNTGELFF TGTGCCAGCAGCTTAGATATTGCAGTTAACACCGGGGAGCTGTTTTTT
NA TRBJ2-3 TRBD2 TRBV5-1 CASSTTSGIGDTQYF TGCGCCAGCAGCACCACTAGCGGGATTGGAGATACGCAGTATTTT
few TRBJ2-3 NA TRBV28 CASSPLAPADTQYF TGTGCCAGCAGTCCGCTCGCCCCCGCAGATACGCAGTATTTT
NA TRBJ2-3 TRBD1 TRBV19 CASSRGQGASDTQYF TGTGCCAGTAGTAGAGGACAGGGGGCCTCAGATACGCAGTATTTT
NA TRBJ2-2 NA TRBV6-5 CASVEQANTGELFF TGTGCCAGCGTGGAACAGGCGAACACCGGGGAGCTGTTTTTT
NA TRBJ2-1 NA TRBV29-1 CSVISRLAGITNEQFF TGCAGCGTTATATCCCGCTTGGCGGGAATAACAAATGAGCAGTTCTTC
NA TRBJ2-2 NA TRBV7-8 CASSFGKGPANTGELFF TGTGCCAGCAGCTTTGGAAAGGGGCCCGCGAACACCGGGGAGCTGTTTTTT
NA TRBJ1-2 TRBD1 TRBV5-4 CASSRGQGGPVGGYTF TGTGCCAGCAGCCGAGGACAGGGCGGGCCGGTCGGGGGCTACACCTTC
many TRBJ2-3 NA TRBV24-1 CATSEGDPTDTQYF TGTGCCACCAGTGAGGGGGACCCCACAGATACGCAGTATTTT
NA TRBJ1-1 NA TRBV9 CASSVQGKKDEAFF TGTGCCAGCAGCGTACAGGGGAAGAAGGATGAAGCTTTCTTT
once TRBJ2-2 NA TRBV9 CASSATSAANTGELFF TGTGCCAGCAGCGCTACCTCAGCAGCGAACACCGGGGAGCTGTTTTTT
NA TRBJ2-2 TRBD2 TRBV9 CASSETSGGTGELFF TGTGCCAGCAGCGAGACTAGCGGGGGGACCGGGGAGCTGTTTTTT
NA TRBJ1-5 NA TRBV6-2/TRBV6-3 CASSYTHSNQPQHF TGTGCCAGCAGTTACACCCATAGCAATCAGCCCCAGCATTTT
NA TRBJ2-2 NA TRBV1 CTSSQVRLGFTGELFF TGCACCAGCAGCCAAGTACGACTCGGCTTCACCGGGGAGCTGTTTTTT
NA TRBJ2-1 TRBD1 TRBV7-6 CASSLDWTGGYNEQFF TGTGCCAGCAGCTTAGATTGGACAGGGGGCTACAATGAGCAGTTCTTC
once TRBJ2-1 TRBD1 TRBV2 CASRPTGGSYNEQFF TGTGCCAGCAGGCCGACAGGGGGCTCCTACAATGAGCAGTTCTTC
NA TRBJ2-3 TRBD2 TRBV10-3 CAISEARGGLADTQYF TGTGCTATCAGTGAGGCACGGGGGGGGCTTGCAGATACGCAGTATTTT
NA TRBJ1-6 NA TRBV25-1 CASSEVIRNSPLHF TGTGCCAGCAGTGAAGTCATTAGGAATTCACCCCTCCACTTT
NA TRBJ1-2 NA TRBV15 CATSRARGLGYTF TGTGCCACCAGCAGAGCCAGGGGACTTGGCTACACCTTC
NA TRBJ2-7 TRBD1 TRBV24-1 CATSDLVGTESSYEQYF TGTGCCACCAGTGATTTAGTGGGGACAGAGAGCTCCTACGAGCAGTACTTC
NA TRBJ1-2 TRBD1 TRBV5-5 CASSSNRGPYGYTF TGTGCCAGCAGCTCAAACAGGGGTCCCTATGGCTACACCTTC
NA TRBJ1-1 NA TRBV29-1 CSVQADEAFF TGCAGCGTTCAGGCCGATGAAGCTTTCTTT
NA TRBJ2-7 NA TRBV5-1 CASSNDQIQYF TGCGCCAGCAGCAATGACCAAATTCAGTACTTC
NA TRBJ1-1 NA TRBV7-2 CASSRVNTEAFF TGTGCCAGCAGTAGAGTAAACACTGAAGCTTTCTTT
NA TRBJ2-5 NA TRBV5-1 CASSLSSGETQYF TGCGCCAGCAGCTTGTCTTCGGGGGAGACCCAGTACTTC
NA TRBJ1-4 NA TRBV7-2 CASSLVWTAEEKLFF TGTGCCAGCAGCTTAGTTTGGACAGCCGAAGAAAAACTGTTTTTT
once TRBJ2-7 NA TRBV28 CASSSPGGPSSYEQYF TGTGCCAGCAGTTCCCCTGGGGGCCCCAGCTCCTACGAGCAGTACTTC
NA TRBJ2-7 NA TRBV2 CASSFQGGYEQYF TGTGCCAGCAGTTTTCAGGGGGGGTACGAGCAGTACTTC
NA TRBJ2-7 TRBD2 TRBV28 CASSSGGLAEPYEQYF TGTGCCAGCAGTTCAGGGGGACTAGCGGAACCCTACGAGCAGTACTTC
few TRBJ1-5 TRBD1 TRBV5-8 CASSGGQENQPQHF TGTGCCAGCAGCGGAGGACAGGAGAATCAGCCCCAGCATTTT
NA TRBJ1-1 NA TRBV9 CASSVGSQGAAFF TGTGCCAGCAGCGTAGGTTCCCAGGGCGCAGCTTTCTTT
few TRBJ1-4 NA TRBV30 CAWSEGSNEKLFF TGTGCCTGGAGCGAGGGGTCTAATGAAAAACTGTTTTTT
NA TRBJ2-1 NA TRBV20-1 CSASWGNEQFF TGCAGTGCTAGCTGGGGGAATGAGCAGTTCTTC
NA TRBJ1-4 NA TRBV5-1 CASSLGPVGGEKLFF TGCGCCAGCAGCCTAGGTCCGGTTGGGGGTGAAAAACTGTTTTTT